Listed here is a single T cell receptor beta chain. Its antigen is unidentified. The data are from a study of cytomegalovirus exposure and HLA in healthy donors. Study-level points and caveats: Earlier analysis found most TCR beta V segments productive about 87% or about 30% of the time. Later examination showed HLA-associated TCR beta chains had greater clonal expansion than equally common others.

While unrecorded immune exposures were likely, the donors were nominally healthy when sampled. The germline CDR1 and CDR2 sequences are SGDLS and YYNGEE. Between the trimmed V and J ends, which lost 2 bases and 7 bases, there was a span of 15 bases. The CDR3 contains 14 residues. Primers for the PCR totalled 60 Vbeta and 13 Jbeta. Method: immunoSEQ multiplex PCR; TCRdb's copy keeps in-frame clones and lacks some. Here the sample spans approximately 250,000 clones, 78% being singletons. The chain carries TRBV9 and TRBJ1-1; D might be TRBD1 (5 bases). The sequence derives from a boy between 10 and 17 years old in good health and CMV-seronegative. Sequences were obtained from PBMCs. The CDR3 loop reads CASSVGGGAFEAFF. DNA of the CDR3: TGTGCCAGCAGCGTGGGGGGAGGGGCGTTTGAAGCTTTCTTT.